The 15 T cell receptor beta chains reported below all come from one sample, sequenced in a study of PD-1 blockade in classical Hodgkin lymphoma. The table came from immunoSEQ multiplex PCR; TCRdb's copy has only in-frame clones and leaves some out. Among under 30,000 clones, under 70% were seen once, and the ten largest hold roughly 15%. All trial patients relapsed after autologous stem cell transplantation. This material consisted of peripheral blood mononuclear cells (PBMCs), taken before the second cycle of nivolumab. Every receptor here comes from a human donor with classical Hodgkin lymphoma.

The table lists this clone with a few counts. The V and J genes are TRBV19 and TRBJ1-5; D gene unclear. The CDR3 runs to 16 residues. V was trimmed by 4 bases and J by 0 bases, leaving 13 bases between them. The germline V gene has CDR1 LNHDA and CDR2 SQIVND (reference sequence). CDR3 protein: CASSTDRDYSNQPQHF. The CDR3 coding sequence is TGTGCCAGTAGTACAGACCGAGACTATAGCAATCAGCCCCAGCATTTT.

The V gene is TRBV5-1, the J gene TRBJ2-2, with a possible D match to TRBD2 (5 bases). The CDR3 has 13 amino acids. Germline V gene data show CDR1 as SGHRS and CDR2 as YFSETQ. The V end was cut by 4 bases, the J end by 8 bases, with 12 bases between. The CDR3: CASSPYPGGELFF. CDR3 bases: TGCGCCAGCAGCCCCTATCCGGGGGGGGAGCTGTTTTTT. The variable domain in full, with the rest retrieved from reference TRBV5-1 and TRBJ2-2, is KAGVTQTPRYLIKTRGQQVTLSCSPISGHRSVSWYQQTPGQGLQFLFEYFSETQRNKGNFPGRFSGRQFSNSRSEMNVSTLELGDSALYLCASSPYPGGELFFGEGSRLTVL.

This clone appeared a few times. The gene calls are TRBV11-3 and TRBJ1-2; the D gene is possibly TRBD1 (5 bases). From germline, CDR1 is SGHNT and CDR2 YENEEA. V was cut by 1 base and J by 2 bases, with 8 bases left in between. This CDR3 contains 14 residues. CDR3 loop: CASSLGRTNYGYTF. CDR3 nucleotides: TGTGCCAGCAGCTTAGGGCGGACAAACTATGGCTACACCTTC. Full variable domain (rest looked up from reference TRBV11-3 and TRBJ1-2): EAGVVQSPRYKIIEKKQPVAFWCNPISGHNTLYWYLQNLGQGPELLIRYENEEAVDDSQLPKDRFSAERLKGVDSTLKIQPAELGDSAVYLCASSLGRTNYGYTFGSGTRLTVV.

This clone was counted a single time. The rearrangement uses TRBV11-2 and TRBJ2-3, with 12 bases fitting TRBD1. Germline loops: CDR1 SGHAT, CDR2 FQNNGV. The trim removed 4 bases at V and 6 bases at J, leaving 8 bases unmatched. The CDR3 sequence is 16 residues long. The DNA of the CDR3 is TGTGCCAGCAGCTCTTATAAGGGACAGGGGGCCGATACGCAGTATTTT. It is translated as CASSSYKGQGADTQYF.

This sequence joins TRBV4-3 and TRBJ1-6, with 9 bases aligning to TRBD1. The V gene end was trimmed by 3 bases and the J gene end by 10 bases; junction bases not matched to a gene: 7. CDR3 size: 15 residues. Germline loops: CDR1 LGHNA, CDR2 YSLEER. As DNA, the CDR3 is TGCGCCAGCAGCCAGGGGACAGGGTTTCAATCACCCCTCCACTTT. Translated, it gives CASSQGTGFQSPLHF.

This chain joins TRBV29-1 and TRBJ1-2; D not certain. The CDR3 has 12 residues. Germline lookup yields CDR1 SQVTM and CDR2 ANQGSEA. V dropped 1 base and J dropped 2 bases, with 5 bases sitting between them. CDR3 DNA sequence: TGCAGCGTTGAAGGGCAAAACTATGGCTACACCTTC. It yields the protein CSVEGQNYGYTF.

The V call is TRBV19, the J call TRBJ1-2, with D possibly matching TRBD1 (5 bases). Trimming stripped 3 bases from V and 1 base from J, with 12 bases between. The CDR3 length is 15 residues. Germline V gene lookup returns CDR1 LNHDA and CDR2 SQIVND (reference sequence). Here the CDR3 DNA reads TGTGCCAGTAGTATCGTCCAGGGAGGTAACTATGGCTACACCTTC. Protein: CASSIVQGGNYGYTF. Filled out from reference TRBV19 and TRBJ1-2, the complete variable domain reads DGGITQSPKYLFRKEGQNVTLSCEQNLNHDAMYWYRQDPGQGLRLIYYSQIVNDFQKGDIAEGYSVSREKKESFPLTVTSAQKNPTAFYLCASSIVQGGNYGYTFGSGTRLTVV.

The V and J genes are TRBV6-5 and TRBJ1-4; maybe TRBD1 (6 bases). V was cut by 6 bases and J by 7 bases, with 15 bases left in between. From germline, CDR1 is MNHEY and CDR2 SVGAGI. The CDR3 covers 14 residues. CDR3 coding DNA: TGTGCCAGCAGCTACGGGGGGCCTAGTGAAAAACTGTTTTTT. It yields the protein CASSYGGPSEKLFF.

The chain uses TRBV30 and TRBJ1-1; no clear D gene. Deletions cut 8 bases from V and 4 bases from J, with 17 bases between. This CDR3 has 13 amino acids. Germline CDR1 and CDR2: GTSNPN and SVGIG (reference sequence). In DNA form, the CDR3 reads TGTGCCGCCGCCTTTGGTGGAGGCACTGAAGCTTTCTTT. This translates into CAAAFGGGTEAFF.

This clone was detected a few times. V gene TRBV7-9 combines with J gene TRBJ2-2, with D perhaps TRBD1 (6 bases). V was shortened by 5 bases and J by 3 bases, with 13 bases between the two germline ends. The CDR3 has 15 residues. Looked up from germline, CDR1 is SEHNR and CDR2 is FQNEAQ (reference sequence). The DNA for the CDR3 is TGTGCCAGCAGCCCCGGGACACTCTACACCGGGGAGCTGTTTTTT. Its translation: CASSPGTLYTGELFF.

This clone was seen a few times. This chain joins TRBV25-1 and TRBJ1-6; tentatively, D is TRBD1 (6 bases). This CDR3 spans 15 amino acids. Germline values: CDR1 MGHDK, CDR2 SYGVNS. Trimming took 3 bases from V and 10 from J, leaving 16 bases between them. The chain's CDR3 is CASSDLQGLGSPLHF. CDR3 nucleotides: TGTGCCAGCAGTGACCTACAGGGATTAGGGTCACCCCTCCACTTT.

The chain carries TRBV6-5 and TRBJ2-7; unclear D gene. Trimming shortened V by 7 bases and J by 0 bases, and 13 bases separated the two germline ends. Germline CDR1 and CDR2: MNHEY and SVGAGI. This CDR3 spans 14 amino acids. In nucleotides, the CDR3 is TGTGCCAGCAAACAAGACGGCACCTCCTACGAGCAGTACTTC. This translates into CASKQDGTSYEQYF.

This clone was observed a handful of times. The genes are TRBV7-8 and TRBJ1-2; the D is unclear. V shed 1 base and J shed 4 bases, with 7 bases lying between them. CDR3 length: 13 amino acids. Looked up from germline, CDR1 is SGHVS and CDR2 is FQNEAQ. The CDR3 spells CASSLDRSYGYTF. The CDR3 DNA follows: TGTGCCAGCAGCTTAGATCGAAGCTATGGCTACACCTTC. Supplemented by reference TRBV7-8 and TRBJ1-2, the full variable domain reads GAGVSQSPRYKVAKRGQDVALRCDPISGHVSLFWYQQALGQGPEFLTYFQNEAQLDKSGLPSDRFFAERPEGSVSTLKIQRTQQEDSAVYLCASSLDRSYGYTFGSGTRLTVV.

This clone was detected only a few times. The CDR3 sequence: CASSFYRAPNGYTF. The CDR3 bases are TGTGCCAGCAGTTTTTACCGGGCACCCAATGGCTACACCTTC. The V gene is TRBV28, the J gene TRBJ1-2; D is unclear. Trimming took off 3 bases at V and 6 bases at J, with 14 bases between the two ends. The CDR3 is made up of 14 amino acids. In germline, CDR1 is MDHEN, CDR2 SYDVKM.

The chain has TRBV5-1 and TRBJ2-5, with D unclear. This CDR3 comprises 13 residues. Germline V gene lookup returns CDR1 SGHRS and CDR2 YFSETQ. V gave up 2 bases and J gave up 4 bases, with 9 bases separating them. CDR3 region: CASSLTGPETQYF. CDR3 nucleotide sequence: TGCGCCAGCAGCTTAACCGGACCAGAGACCCAGTACTTC. The full variable domain, completed using reference TRBV5-1 and TRBJ2-5, is KAGVTQTPRYLIKTRGQQVTLSCSPISGHRSVSWYQQTPGQGLQFLFEYFSETQRNKGNFPGRFSGRQFSNSRSEMNVSTLELGDSALYLCASSLTGPETQYFGPGTRLLVL.